A few counts support the clone carrying this T cell receptor (beta chain). The antigen is unknown. Between the trimmed V and J ends, which lost 3 bases and 4 bases, there was a span of 9 bases. The CDR3 is 13 residues long. Germline V lookup: CDR1 WSHSY, CDR2 SAAADI. This specimen comes from a study of post-analysis software for immune sequencing data. Study details: Recorded subtypes: relapsing-remitting, secondary progressive, progressive-relapsing; some patients unannotated. Study-wide points: Under F measure analysis, samples from one preparation batch co-clustered strongly. Five TRBV segments, including TRBV5-6, TRBV5-1 and TRBV20-1, were more frequent in patients than controls.

TCR beta cDNA libraries had unique molecular identifiers. Each sample of about 0.9 to 11 million input T cells yielded roughly 0.5 million cDNA molecules, so each molecule approximated one T cell. TCRdb independently ran MiXCR on the PCR reads; one entry per CDR3 protein. The table has about 380,000 distinct CDR3 sequences, around a third seen once. This clonotype was sampled from a girl between 5 and 17 years old with multiple sclerosis. Source material: blood. This rearrangement joins TRBV10-2 to TRBJ1-2; D call uncertain. CDR3 sequence reads: CASSDSQIYGYTF. The CDR3 DNA reads TGCGCCAGCAGTGACAGCCAGATCTATGGCTACACCTTC.